This TCR beta chain was sequenced during a study of Graves' ophthalmopathy and Graves' hyperthyroidism. Findings and limits, study-wide: Discrimination between ophthalmopathy and stable hyperthyroidism by a 13-signature model showed about 89% sensitivity and more than 65% specificity. Forecasting of ophthalmopathy progression by the model achieved roughly 69% sensitivity and around 77% specificity. A majority of expanded thyroid clonotypes exceeding 0.001 frequency were likewise present in blood.

V was pared by 4 bases and J by 10 bases, with 23 bases between. The CDR3 totals 16 residues. Germline CDR1 and CDR2: PRHDT and FYEKMQ (reference sequence). Other autoimmune disease, uncontrolled infection, pregnancy and lactation led to exclusion. This clonotype was counted many times. Its antigen is currently unknown. Amplification of the TCR beta CDR3 regions used RNA transcripts (as template). Second-round multiplex PCR came after first-round RT-PCR with HTBI primers. TCRdb passed the multiplex PCR reads through MiXCR, listing each CDR3 protein once. The sample lists some 200,000 distinct CDR3 sequences; 25% to 30% were seen once.

The sequenced material came from peripheral blood. This clonotype was obtained from a man aged 50-60 years with Graves' ophthalmopathy. This chain links TRBV13 with TRBJ2-1; D tentatively reads TRBD1 or TRBD2 (5 bases each). The CDR3 spells CASSSPLGGYGTEQFF. The DNA for the CDR3 is TGTGCCAGCAGCTCCCCCCTCGGCGGATACGGGACGGAGCAGTTCTTC. The full variable domain, in which reference TRBV13 and TRBJ2-1 provide the parts outside the CDR3, is AAGVIQSPRHLIKEKRETATLKCYPIPRHDTVYWYQQGPGQDPQFLISFYEKMQSDKGSIPDRFSAQQFSDYHSELNMSSLELGDSALYFCASSSPLGGYGTEQFFGPGTRLTVL.